Described below is a single T cell receptor beta chain sequence and its context. Its specificity is unknown. V lost 3 bases and J lost 2; bases outside the gene matches: 11. The CDR3 extends over 17 amino acids. Per the germline V gene, CDR1 is KGHSH and CDR2 is LQKENI. As processed by the authors: Because ImmunoSEQ provided only junction sequences with no quality scores, the filtering differed. Clones were read by immunoSEQ multiplex PCR, and TCRdb kept only the in-frame ones, dropping some. The DNA was the basis for D and trimming; V, J and clone size are from that table. The sample lists some 2.1 million clones, about 95% occurring once. CD45RO-negative, CCR7-selected cells formed the naive CD8 fraction, which excluded terminally differentiated effector memory CD45RA+ cells. This specimen comes from a study of shared clonotypes between healthy human individuals. Turning to the study itself: A couple of female and a few male donors aged 18 to 49 were enrolled. CD4 naive cells filled three plates per donor, CD4 memory three, CD8 naive two and CD8 memory one. General observations from the study: Tissue TCR repertoires likely differ from these blood-only repertoires.

Sample: naive CD8+ T cells sorted from blood. The chain links TRBV18 to TRBJ2-7, with 9 bases that match TRBD2. This receptor was identified in a man aged 18 to 29 in good health. CDR3 DNA sequence: TGTGCCAGCTCACCGAGCCGTTCCCCTAGCGGGACCTACGAGCAGTACTTC. It yields the protein CASSPSRSPSGTYEQYF.